Shown below are 4 T cell receptor beta chains from a single sample sequenced in a study of response to subunit inactivated influenza vaccine. TCRdb itself ran the RT-PCR reads through MiXCR, one entry per CDR3 protein. This sample carries about 780,000 distinct CDR3 sequences, around a sixth of them seen once, and the ten largest clones take roughly a tenth. The sequenced sample was PBMCs from blood, obtained about 5 days after vaccination. These receptor sequences come from a man aged 45 to 65 who received an inactivated influenza vaccine.

The gene calls are TRBV6-5 and TRBJ1-2; D uncertain. The V gene's germline CDR1 is MNHEY and CDR2 SVGAGI. This CDR3 comprises 12 residues. V lost 6 bases and J lost 8, with 13 bases in between. The CDR3 loop reads CASSNWVNGYTF. DNA of the CDR3: TGTGCCAGCAGCAATTGGGTCAACGGCTACACCTTC.

The genes are TRBV20-1 and TRBJ2-3, with TRBD2 matching 8 bases. Germline values: CDR1 DFQATT, CDR2 SNEGSKA (reference sequence). This CDR3 is built from 14 residues. Trimming took 6 bases from V and 0 from J; bases not matched to a gene: 5. The CDR3 nucleotides are TGCAGTGCCACTAGCGGCCCTAGCACAGATACGCAGTATTTT. Encoded protein: CSATSGPSTDTQYF.

This sequence joins TRBV15 and TRBJ2-5; no reliable D call. CDR1 is LNHNV and CDR2 is YYDKDF in the germline V gene (reference sequence). The CDR3 sequence is 14 residues long. With 1 base removed from V and 1 base from J, the gap between germline ends came to 7 bases. The CDR3 DNA reads as TGTGCCACCAGCAGAGTACAGATCCAAGAGACCCAGTACTTC. This sequence encodes CATSRVQIQETQYF.

The chain combines TRBV11-2 with TRBJ2-1; no firm D call. This CDR3 spans 14 amino acids. Germline assignment: CDR1 SGHAT and CDR2 FQNNGV. With 5 bases removed from V and 2 bases from J, the gap between germline ends came to 10 bases. The CDR3 nucleotides are TGTGCCAGCAGCCCAGGTGCAGCCTACAATGAGCAGTTCTTC. Translated, it gives CASSPGAAYNEQFF.